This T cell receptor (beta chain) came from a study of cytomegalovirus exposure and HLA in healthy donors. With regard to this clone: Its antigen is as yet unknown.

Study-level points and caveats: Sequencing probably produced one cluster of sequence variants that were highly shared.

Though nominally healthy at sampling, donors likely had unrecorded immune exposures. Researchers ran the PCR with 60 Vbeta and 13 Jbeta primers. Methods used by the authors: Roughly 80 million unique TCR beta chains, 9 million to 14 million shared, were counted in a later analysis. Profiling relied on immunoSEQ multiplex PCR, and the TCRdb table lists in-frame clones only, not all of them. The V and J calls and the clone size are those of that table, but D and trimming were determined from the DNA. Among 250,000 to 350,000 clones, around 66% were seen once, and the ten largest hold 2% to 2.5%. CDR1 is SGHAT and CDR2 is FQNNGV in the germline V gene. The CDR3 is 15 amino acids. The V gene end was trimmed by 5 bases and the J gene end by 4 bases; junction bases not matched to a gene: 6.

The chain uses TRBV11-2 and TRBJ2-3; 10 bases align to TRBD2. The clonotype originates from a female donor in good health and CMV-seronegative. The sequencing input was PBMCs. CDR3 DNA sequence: TGTGCCAGCAGCCCCCTTCTAGCGGGAGCAGATACGCAGTATTTT. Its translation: CASSPLLAGADTQYF.